This TCR beta chain was identified during a study of blood T cell repertoires in COVID-19. The overall study: Researchers got acute and convalescent COVID-19 samples from the United States, Italy and Spain. Nucleic acid was either cDNA or gDNA, and it came from T cells, B-cell-depleted T cells, or PBMCs.

Original handling: Researchers report that nucleated cell counts were estimated from reference gene primer amplification. Sequencing was performed with immunoSEQ multiplex PCR; in TCRdb, only in-frame clones are kept and a portion is missing. V and J calls plus clone size are reproduced from that table; the DNA served to infer D and trimming. The repertoire holds 100,000 to 150,000 clones, around 80% seen once, with over 9% in the top ten. The clonotype comes from a woman aged 55-70 years with acute or convalescent COVID-19. The source material was peripheral blood.

The CDR3 bases are TGCGCCAGCAGCCAAGAGGCACAGGGTTTCGCTGGCTACACCTTC. Residues: CASSQEAQGFAGYTF. The chain employs TRBV4-1 and TRBJ1-2, with D perhaps TRBD1 (6 bases). Germline loops: CDR1 MGHRA, CDR2 YSYEKL. CDR3 size: 15 residues. V lost 0 bases to trimming and J lost 7 bases, with 15 bases between them.